This T cell receptor beta chain was captured by sequencing in a study of read filtering for tumor transcriptome and immune sequencing. Looking at the study overall: Among patients, 17 to 20 were male and more than 12 female, aged roughly 47 to 90 (mean around 66).

Germline V CDR1 and CDR2: SGHNT, YENEEA. V gave up 6 bases and J gave up 4 bases, with 16 bases separating them. This CDR3 is 15 amino acids long. The library was built from roughly 400 ng RNA with molecular barcoded adaptors for alpha/delta and beta/gamma chains. TCRdb processed the reads anew with MiXCR; each CDR3 protein has one entry. In the table there are about 86,000 distinct CDR3 sequences, roughly 12% of which are singletons. Sequencing was performed on a population of CD138-negative cells sorted from bone marrow. The chain carries TRBV11-3 and TRBJ2-1; D call uncertain. The TCR originated in a donor aged 40 or older with multiple myeloma. The CDR3 protein is CASRPRSVRYNEQFF. The CDR3, as DNA: TGTGCCAGCAGGCCCAGGTCCGTGCGGTACAATGAGCAGTTCTTC.